One and the same sample provided the 11 T cell receptor beta chains below, sequenced in a study of blood T cell repertoires in COVID-19. The data were produced by immunoSEQ multiplex PCR, yet TCRdb's version contains in-frame clones alone and is incomplete. Of roughly 330,000 clones listed, under 90% are singletons. Source material: PBMCs or T cells enriched from blood (not recorded which). These receptors were taken from a woman aged 18-30 years who had recovered from COVID-19.

The chain recombines TRBV3-1 (or the pseudogene TRBV3-2) with TRBJ2-1; 9 nucleotides match TRBD2. Germline V gene data show CDR1 as LGHDT and CDR2 as YNNKEL (reference sequence). The CDR3 extends over 16 amino acids. The junction had 4 bases not matched to a gene; V was cut back by 0 bases and J by 4 bases. CDR3 DNA: TGTGCCAGCAGCCAAGAGTTTAGCGGGGGTTACAATGAGCAGTTCTTC. Its protein product is CASSQEFSGGYNEQFF.

This CDR3 is CASSLGLAGGTAVSYEQYF. Written as DNA, the CDR3 is TGTGCCAGCAGCTTAGGATTGGCGGGGGGAACCGCAGTTTCCTACGAGCAGTACTTC. The genes are TRBV7-8 and TRBJ2-7, with 8 bases aligning to TRBD2. CDR1 is SGHVS, CDR2 FQNEAQ, per germline. V was pared by 1 base and J by 1 base, with 15 bases of the junction left unmatched. This CDR3 is built from 19 residues.

The chain links TRBV5-1 to TRBJ1-2, with 7 bases lining up with TRBD1. Germline trimming cut 5 bases from V and 4 bases from J; bases unmatched to any gene: 5. The CDR3 consists of 13 residues. The germline V gene has CDR1 SGHRS and CDR2 YFSETQ. CDR3 amino acids: CASSPDRLYGYTF. The CDR3 DNA is TGCGCCAGCAGTCCGGACAGGCTCTATGGCTACACCTTC.

This clone has only one observation. The J gene is TRBJ2-7, the V gene TRBV15; D might be TRBD2 (5 bases). Per the germline V gene, CDR1 is LNHNV and CDR2 is YYDKDF (reference sequence). This CDR3 spans 16 amino acids. V was clipped by 1 base and J by 4 bases, with 17 bases between them. This CDR3 reads CATSRGAGEGLYEQYF. CDR3 bases: TGTGCCACCAGCAGAGGGGCCGGGGAAGGGTTGTACGAGCAGTACTTC.

This chain uses TRBV13 with TRBJ2-5; TRBD2 might be the D (6 bases). Germline CDR1 and CDR2: PRHDT and FYEKMQ (reference sequence). Trimming pared 0 bases from V and 1 base from J, leaving 15 bases between. The CDR3 runs to 17 residues. The CDR3 here is CASSLGLSGGGQETQYF. CDR3 DNA: TGTGCCAGCAGCTTAGGGTTGTCCGGGGGAGGCCAAGAGACCCAGTACTTC.

The V and J genes are TRBV30 and TRBJ1-2; maybe TRBD1 (5 bases). The CDR3 has 12 residues. With 2 bases removed from V and 7 bases from J, the gap between germline ends came to 11 bases. Germline lookup yields CDR1 GTSNPN and CDR2 SVGIG (reference sequence). CDR3 sequence (DNA): TGTGCCTGGAGTACAGGCGTGGGTGGCTACACCTTC. Amino acids: CAWSTGVGGYTF. The full variable domain, its missing parts supplied by reference TRBV30 and TRBJ1-2, is SQTIHQWPATLVQPVGSPLSLECTVEGTSNPNLYWYRQAAGRGLQLLFYSVGIGQISSEVPQNLSASRPQDRQFILSSKKLLLSDSGFYLCAWSTGVGGYTFGSGTRLTVV.

The chain couples TRBV18 to TRBJ1-2; 7 bases map to TRBD1. The CDR3 consists of 15 residues. The V segment lost 4 bases and the J segment 2 bases; nucleotides outside the gene matches: 7. Per germline, CDR1 KGHSH and CDR2 LQKENI. CDR3 protein: CASSRAEGQNYGYTF. The CDR3 DNA sequence: TGTGCCAGCTCACGTGCTGAGGGACAGAACTATGGCTACACCTTC. Drawing the rest from reference TRBV18 and TRBJ1-2, the complete variable domain is NAGVMQNPRHLVRRRGQEARLRCSPMKGHSHVYWYRQLPEEGLKFMVYLQKENIIDESGMPKERFSAEFPKEGPSILRIQQVVRGDSAAYFCASSRAEGQNYGYTFGSGTRLTVV.

The chain combines TRBV5-8 with TRBJ1-2; D gene unclear. V was clipped by 2 bases and J by 8 bases, with 16 bases between them. This CDR3 spans 14 amino acids. Germline values: CDR1 SGHTS, CDR2 YDEGEE. In DNA, the CDR3 is TGTGCCAGCAGCTTTTCGACAAGCTCGGGAGGCTACACCTTC. Its protein is CASSFSTSSGGYTF.

V gene TRBV13 combines with J gene TRBJ2-7; 11 bases map to TRBD2. V gave up 3 bases and J gave up 1 base; unmatched junction bases: 11. This CDR3 region has 18 residues. Germline loops: CDR1 PRHDT, CDR2 FYEKMQ (reference sequence). CDR3 DNA: TGTGCCAGCAGCTTTACAACTCGACTAGCGGGGAAATCCTACGAGCAGTACTTC. Its protein product is CASSFTTRLAGKSYEQYF. Full variable domain (rest looked up from reference TRBV13 and TRBJ2-7): AAGVIQSPRHLIKEKRETATLKCYPIPRHDTVYWYQQGPGQDPQFLISFYEKMQSDKGSIPDRFSAQQFSDYHSELNMSSLELGDSALYFCASSFTTRLAGKSYEQYFGPGTRLTVT.

This chain links TRBV5-1 with TRBJ2-7; TRBD2 matches at 11 bases. The CDR3 is 13 amino acids. Germline CDR1 and CDR2: SGHRS and YFSETQ. V gave up 8 bases and J gave up 5 bases; unmatched junction bases: 6. As DNA, the CDR3 is TGCGCCAGTTCCGGGACTAGCGGCAACGAGCAGTACTTC. The encoded protein is CASSGTSGNEQYF.

This clone was found once. This chain uses TRBV4-1 with TRBJ1-1; no definite D call. CDR1 and CDR2 from the germline V gene are MGHRA and YSYEKL. The CDR3 covers 14 residues. Trimming stripped 3 bases from V and 1 base from J, with 9 bases between. The CDR3 region has the DNA TGCGCCAGCAGCCAGGAGGAGGCGAACACTGAAGCTTTCTTT. Its protein product is CASSQEEANTEAFF.